Below are 27 T cell receptor beta chains sequenced from a single sample in a study of neurological immune-mediated disorders. TCRdb itself ran the 5' RACE reads through MiXCR, one entry per CDR3 protein. The sample carries roughly 76,000 distinct CDR3 sequences, 2.5% to 4% recorded once. The sample comprised PBMCs. All receptors derive from a woman aged 45 to 65 with multiple sclerosis.

This clonotype was seen many times. The V and J genes are TRBV29-1 and TRBJ2-2, with a tentative D call TRBD2 (7 bases). CDR3 size: 15 residues. With 4 bases removed from V and 3 bases from J, the gap between germline ends came to 15 bases. The germline CDR1 and CDR2 sequences are SQVTM and ANQGSEA. CDR3 residues: CSVGQGRAYTGELFF. The CDR3 DNA reads TGCAGCGTTGGTCAGGGGAGGGCGTACACCGGGGAGCTGTTTTTT.

At least ten counts were recorded for this clonotype. The chain joins TRBV6-5 to TRBJ2-2; D is tentatively TRBD1 or TRBD2 (5 bases each). Germline assignment: CDR1 MNHEY and CDR2 SVGAGI. This CDR3 comprises 16 residues. V was trimmed by 8 bases and J by 3 bases, leaving 19 bases between them. The CDR3 DNA reads as TGTGCCAGCGCGTGGGGGACCCTTAGGTACACCGGGGAGCTGTTTTTT. Its protein is CASAWGTLRYTGELFF.

This clonotype appeared many times. This chain links TRBV6-6 with TRBJ2-7; weak D call: TRBD1 (7 bases). The CDR3 totals 16 residues. Trimming cost V 5 bases and J 3 bases, with 20 bases left between them. Per germline, CDR1 MNHNY and CDR2 SVGAGI (reference sequence). CDR3 nucleotide sequence: TGTGCCAGCAGTCCCTCCCCGGGGCAGGGGGGCTACGAGCAGTACTTC. As protein: CASSPSPGQGGYEQYF.

This clonotype was detected ten times or more. The chain has TRBV5-6 and TRBJ2-5; D unclear. The germline gives CDR1 SGHDT, CDR2 YYEEEE. V was trimmed by 2 bases and J by 2 bases, leaving 13 bases between them. The CDR3 sequence is 15 residues long. CDR3 nucleotide sequence: TGTGCCAGCAGCTTCCCGGCCGGGCCTCAAGAGACCCAGTACTTC. Translation gives CASSFPAGPQETQYF.

The sample holds many counts of this clonotype. The genes are TRBV20-1 and TRBJ2-2, with D perhaps matching TRBD2 (7 bases). Trimming took off 3 bases at V and 3 bases at J, with 14 bases between the two ends. The CDR3 has 15 residues. Germline V CDR1 and CDR2: DFQATT, SNEGSKA (reference sequence). The CDR3 here is CSARWGGLDTGELFF. CDR3 bases: TGCAGTGCTAGGTGGGGGGGCCTAGACACCGGGGAGCTGTTTTTT.

This clonotype has ten or more counts. V gene TRBV20-1 combines with J gene TRBJ2-7, with D hard to call. V was pared by 5 bases and J by 6 bases, with 17 bases between. Germline V gene sequence: CDR1 DFQATT, CDR2 SNEGSKA (reference sequence). The CDR3 spans 13 residues. In DNA form, the CDR3 reads TGCAGTGCTGCGACCTCGGTCACCGGCGAGCAGTACTTC. Translated: CSAATSVTGEQYF.

Many counts were recorded for this clonotype. Relative to the germline gene, one junction end is altered; a read error may explain this. This chain links TRBV4-3 with TRBJ2-1; D gene ambiguous. Germline V gives CDR1 LGHNA, CDR2 YSLEER. The CDR3 spans 14 residues. For the CDR3, the DNA is TGCGCCAGCAGCCAATTTCTGTCCTCCAATGAGCAGTTCTTC. Translating gives CASSQFLSSNEQFF.

Many counts were recorded for this clonotype. The V and J genes are TRBV5-1 and TRBJ2-2, with D perhaps matching TRBD2 (6 bases). This CDR3 has 15 residues. Germline-derived CDR1 and CDR2 are SGHRS and YFSETQ. V lost 2 bases to trimming and J lost 3 bases, with 11 bases between them. The CDR3: CASSLPGGDTGELFF. The CDR3 nucleotides read TGCGCCAGCAGCTTACCAGGCGGGGACACCGGGGAGCTGTTTTTT.

The CDR3 bases are TGTGCCAGTAGTCCCTCGGACGTCGTAGCTTTCTTT. Amino acids: CASSPSDVVAFF. The chain joins TRBV19 to TRBJ1-1; D is ambiguous. Trimming removed 5 bases at V and 10 bases at J, with 14 bases between. The CDR3 spans 12 residues. Germline V gene lookup returns CDR1 LNHDA and CDR2 SQIVND (reference sequence). The whole variable domain, remainder taken from reference TRBV19 and TRBJ1-1, is DGGITQSPKYLFRKEGQNVTLSCEQNLNHDAMYWYRQDPGQGLRLIYYSQIVNDFQKGDIAEGYSVSREKKESFPLTVTSAQKNPTAFYLCASSPSDVVAFFGQGTRLTVV.

This clonotype came up many times. This sequence joins TRBV12-3 or TRBV12-4 and TRBJ1-6; D uncertain. The ends were cut back, 5 bases at V and 5 bases at J, with 10 bases in the middle. CDR3 length: 14 residues. CDR3 DNA: TGTGCCAGCAGTACTCTTCCTAATAATTCACCCCTCCACTTT. Its protein is CASSTLPNNSPLHF.

On this clonotype: One junction end does not reproduce the germline sequence, and a read error may be involved. The chain couples TRBV20-1 to TRBJ1-4; D unresolved. The CDR3 length is 14 residues. Germline V gene sequence: CDR1 DFQATT, CDR2 SNEGSKA (reference sequence). The DNA of the CDR3 is TGCAGTGCCTTCCACTTTTCAACTAGTGAAAAACTGTTTTTT. It codes for CSAFHFSTSEKLFF.

This clonotype has ten or more counts. The chain couples TRBV25-1 to TRBJ1-2; TRBD1 is a possible D gene (6 bases). The CDR3 extends over 14 amino acids. V lost 4 bases and J lost 6, with 15 bases in between. Germline assignment: CDR1 MGHDK and CDR2 SYGVNS. The CDR3 is CASSAKGQSHGYTF. CDR3 sequence (DNA): TGTGCCAGCAGTGCCAAAGGACAGAGTCATGGCTACACCTTC.

This clonotype was detected many times. This sequence joins TRBV20-1 and TRBJ2-1, with a tentative D call TRBD1 (5 bases). V lost 1 base and J 3 bases, leaving 10 bases between the germline ends. CDR1 is DFQATT, CDR2 SNEGSKA, per germline (reference sequence). The CDR3 has 14 residues. The CDR3 is CSARVPGFYNEQFF. In nucleotides, the CDR3 is TGCAGTGCTAGAGTTCCAGGGTTCTACAATGAGCAGTTCTTC.

This clonotype was seen a handful of times. This chain joins TRBV20-1 and TRBJ1-2; D may be TRBD1 (6 bases). Trimming took off 0 bases at V and 4 bases at J, with 12 bases between the two ends. Germline lookup yields CDR1 DFQATT and CDR2 SNEGSKA (reference sequence). The CDR3 length is 14 residues. CDR3 sequence: CSARDQGRGYGYTF. CDR3 DNA: TGCAGTGCTAGAGATCAGGGGAGAGGCTATGGCTACACCTTC.

Many counts were recorded for this clonotype. The rearrangement uses TRBV5-1 and TRBJ2-1; 10 bases match TRBD1. Germline loops: CDR1 SGHRS, CDR2 YFSETQ. V lost 0 bases to trimming and J lost 4 bases; unmatched junction nucleotides: 4. This CDR3 has 16 residues. CDR3 residues: CASSLGTGGLYNEQFF. In nucleotides, the CDR3 is TGCGCCAGCAGCTTGGGGACAGGGGGACTTTACAATGAGCAGTTCTTC.

Ten or more counts support this clonotype. The CDR3 DNA sequence: TGTGCCAGCACCCCCTTTGCGGGGGGGCCCCCAGATACGCAGTATTTT. Translating it yields CASTPFAGGPPDTQYF. J is TRBJ2-3 and V is TRBV5-6; TRBD2 matches at 9 bases. The CDR3 sequence is 16 residues long. V trimming: 6 bases; J trimming: 4 bases; junction bases outside the gene matches: 12. Per germline, CDR1 SGHDT and CDR2 YYEEEE. The full variable domain, its missing parts supplied by reference TRBV5-6 and TRBJ2-3, is DAGVTQSPTHLIKTRGQQVTLRCSPKSGHDTVSWYQQALGQGPQFIFQYYEEEERQRGNFPDRFSGHQFPNYSSELNVNALLLGDSALYLCASTPFAGGPPDTQYFGPGTRLTVL.

CDR3 DNA sequence: TGTGCCACCCTGCGGGACTTAAATCAGCCCCAGCATTTT. This sequence encodes CATLRDLNQPQHF. The V call is TRBV10-3, the J call TRBJ1-5; TRBD1 is a possible D gene (5 bases). CDR1 ENHRY and CDR2 SYGVKD come from the germline V gene. Trimming pared 10 bases from V and 4 bases from J, leaving 14 bases between. The length of the CDR3 is 13 residues.

In its sample, this clonotype was seen many times. The J gene is TRBJ2-3, the V gene TRBV10-2; 8 bases are a match to TRBD2. Trimming removed 6 bases from V and 4 bases from J; junction bases left unmatched: 18. Germline V gene sequence: CDR1 WSHSY, CDR2 SAAADI. The CDR3 loop spans 18 amino acids. CDR3 DNA sequence: TGCGCCAGCAGGTTCGATTTCCGAGCGGGAGAGGATCCAGATACGCAGTATTTT. Its translation is CASRFDFRAGEDPDTQYF.

This clonotype has ten or more counts. V is TRBV6-6 and J is TRBJ2-1; D is tentatively TRBD1 or TRBD2 (5 bases each). This CDR3 comprises 12 residues. The V end lost 6 bases, the J end lost 7 bases, and 10 bases lay between the germline ends. CDR1 is MNHNY and CDR2 is SVGAGI in the germline V gene (reference sequence). In DNA, the CDR3 is TGTGCCAGCAGGCAGAGGGGAAATGAGCAGTTCTTC. Translation: CASRQRGNEQFF.

This clonotype appeared many times. The chain uses TRBV6-9 and TRBJ2-5; 8 bases align to TRBD1. The CDR3 runs to 13 residues. Germline CDR1 reads MNHGY; CDR2 reads SVAAGI. With 10 bases clipped from V and 3 bases from J, the junction kept 7 bases outside the gene matches. The CDR3 DNA is TGTGCCATCCGGACAGGGTATGAAGAGACCCAGTACTTC. This translates into CAIRTGYEETQYF.

The gene calls are TRBV18 and TRBJ2-7; D is unresolved. Germline V gives CDR1 KGHSH, CDR2 LQKENI. Deletions cut 6 bases from V and 1 base from J, with 13 bases between. This CDR3 is built from 14 residues. The DNA for the CDR3 is TGTGCCAGCTCCCCCGGCAGTTCGTCCTACGAGCAGTACTTC. Amino acid sequence: CASSPGSSSYEQYF.

This clonotype was seen ten or more times. The V gene is TRBV6-2 or TRBV6-3, the J gene TRBJ1-5; TRBD1 matches 7 bases. The V segment lost 6 bases and the J segment 5 bases; nucleotides outside the gene matches: 7. CDR3 size: 14 residues. CDR1 and CDR2 (germline): MNHEY, SVGEGT. The CDR3 nucleotides read TGTGCCAGCAGGACGAGACAGGGACATCAGCCCCAGCATTTT. Translated: CASRTRQGHQPQHF.

There are many counts of this clonotype. The V call is TRBV7-6, the J call TRBJ1-1; TRBD1 is a possible D gene (5 bases). Per the germline V gene, CDR1 is SGHVS and CDR2 is FNYEAQ. There are 14 residues in the CDR3. V was shortened by 6 bases and J by 3 bases, with 14 bases between the two germline ends. The CDR3: CASRPTLGDTEAFF. The CDR3 DNA follows: TGTGCCAGCAGGCCTACGTTAGGGGACACTGAAGCTTTCTTT.

Many counts were recorded for this clonotype. The rearrangement links TRBV7-3 to TRBJ1-5, with 11 positions matching TRBD1. CDR1 is SGHTA, CDR2 FQGTGA, per germline. The CDR3 covers 19 residues. With 4 bases clipped from V and 5 bases from J, the junction kept 16 bases outside the gene matches. The DNA of the CDR3 is TGTGCCAGCAGCTCCTGGGTTTGGGACAGGGGGTTCCCCGATCAGCCCCAGCATTTT. Its translation: CASSSWVWDRGFPDQPQHF. Filled out from reference TRBV7-3 and TRBJ1-5, the complete variable domain reads GAGVSQTPSNKVTEKGKYVELRCDPISGHTALYWYRQSLGQGPEFLIYFQGTGAADDSGLPNDRFFAVRPEGSVSTLKIQRTERGDSAVYLCASSSWVWDRGFPDQPQHFGDGTRLSIL.

This clonotype was counted many times. V usage is TRBV4-1 and J usage is TRBJ2-7; weak D call: TRBD2 (6 bases). Germline CDR1 reads MGHRA; CDR2 reads YSYEKL. This CDR3 region has 16 residues. V was clipped by 0 bases and J by 7 bases, with 19 bases between them. DNA of the CDR3: TGCGCCAGCAGCCAAGAAACAGGAGGGAGGCCTCGAGAGCAGTACTTC. This codes for CASSQETGGRPREQYF.

This clonotype was detected many times. The V call is TRBV12-3 or TRBV12-4, the J call TRBJ2-1; 13 bases fit TRBD2. This CDR3 contains 16 residues. With 5 bases clipped from V and 6 bases from J, the junction kept 7 bases outside the gene matches. CDR3 DNA sequence: TGTGCCAGCAGTCGCCGGACTAGCGGGGGTTTCAATGAGCAGTTCTTC. As protein: CASSRRTSGGFNEQFF.

This clonotype appeared many times. This rearrangement joins TRBV12-3 or TRBV12-4 to TRBJ2-3; TRBD2 agrees at 11 bases. The CDR3 covers 15 residues. Unmatched junction bases numbered 3, after V lost 3 bases and J lost 4 bases. Written as DNA, the CDR3 is TGTGCCAGCAGTTTTTTAGCGGGGGGGCCAGATACGCAGTATTTT. Translation gives CASSFLAGGPDTQYF.